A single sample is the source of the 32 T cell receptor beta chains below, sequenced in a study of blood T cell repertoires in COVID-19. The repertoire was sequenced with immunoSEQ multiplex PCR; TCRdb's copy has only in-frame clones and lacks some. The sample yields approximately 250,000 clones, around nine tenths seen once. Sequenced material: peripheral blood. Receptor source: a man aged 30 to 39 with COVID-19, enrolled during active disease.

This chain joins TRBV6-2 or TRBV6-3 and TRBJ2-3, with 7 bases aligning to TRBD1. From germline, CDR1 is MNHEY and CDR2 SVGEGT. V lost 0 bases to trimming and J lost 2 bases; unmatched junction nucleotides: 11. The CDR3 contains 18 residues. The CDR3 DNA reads TGTGCCAGCAGTTACTCTCCATCGTGGGGACAGACCACAGATACGCAGTATTTT. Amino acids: CASSYSPSWGQTTDTQYF.

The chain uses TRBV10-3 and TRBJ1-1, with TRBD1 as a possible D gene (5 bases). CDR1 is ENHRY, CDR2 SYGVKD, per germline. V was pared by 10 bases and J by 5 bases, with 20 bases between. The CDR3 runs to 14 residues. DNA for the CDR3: TGTGCCACCACCCCCATGGACGGGGGGACTGAAGCTTTCTTT. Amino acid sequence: CATTPMDGGTEAFF.

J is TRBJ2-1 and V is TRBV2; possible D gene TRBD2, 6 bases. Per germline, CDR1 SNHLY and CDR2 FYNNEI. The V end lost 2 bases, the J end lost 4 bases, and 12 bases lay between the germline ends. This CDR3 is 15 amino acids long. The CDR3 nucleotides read TGTGCCAGCAGTGAAAACGGGGGTGGGTACAATGAGCAGTTCTTC. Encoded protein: CASSENGGGYNEQFF.

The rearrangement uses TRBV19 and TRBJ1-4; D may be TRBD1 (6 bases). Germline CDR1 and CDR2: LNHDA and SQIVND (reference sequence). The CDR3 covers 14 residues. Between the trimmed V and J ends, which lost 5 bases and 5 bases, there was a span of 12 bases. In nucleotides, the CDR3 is TGTGCCAGTAGTCTGGGACACATGAATGAAAAACTGTTTTTT. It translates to CASSLGHMNEKLFF.

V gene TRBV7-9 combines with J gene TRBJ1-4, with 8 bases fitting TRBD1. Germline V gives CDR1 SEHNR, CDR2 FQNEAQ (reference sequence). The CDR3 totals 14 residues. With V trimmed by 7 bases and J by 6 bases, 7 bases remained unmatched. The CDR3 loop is CASTTDRVDEKLFF. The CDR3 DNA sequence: TGTGCCAGCACCACGGACAGGGTCGATGAAAAACTGTTTTTT.

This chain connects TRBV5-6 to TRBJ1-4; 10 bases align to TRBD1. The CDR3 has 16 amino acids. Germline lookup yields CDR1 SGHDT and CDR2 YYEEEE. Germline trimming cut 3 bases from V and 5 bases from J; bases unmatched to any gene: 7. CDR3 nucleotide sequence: TGTGCCAGCAGCTCCGGGACAGGGGTCAGGAATGAAAAACTGTTTTTT. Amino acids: CASSSGTGVRNEKLFF.

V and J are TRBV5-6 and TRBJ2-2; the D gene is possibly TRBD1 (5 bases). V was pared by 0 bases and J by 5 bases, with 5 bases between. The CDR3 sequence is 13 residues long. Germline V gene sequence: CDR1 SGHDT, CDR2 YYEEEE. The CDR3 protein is CASSLEGTGELFF. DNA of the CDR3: TGTGCCAGCAGCTTGGAGGGGACCGGGGAGCTGTTTTTT. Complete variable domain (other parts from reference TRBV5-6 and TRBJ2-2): DAGVTQSPTHLIKTRGQQVTLRCSPKSGHDTVSWYQQALGQGPQFIFQYYEEEERQRGNFPDRFSGHQFPNYSSELNVNALLLGDSALYLCASSLEGTGELFFGEGSRLTVL.

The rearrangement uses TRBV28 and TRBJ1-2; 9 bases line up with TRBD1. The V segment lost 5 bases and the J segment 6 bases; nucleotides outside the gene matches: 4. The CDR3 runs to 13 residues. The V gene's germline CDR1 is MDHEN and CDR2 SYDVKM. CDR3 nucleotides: TGTGCCAGCAGTCCACAGGGGGCGGATGGCTACACCTTC. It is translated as CASSPQGADGYTF.

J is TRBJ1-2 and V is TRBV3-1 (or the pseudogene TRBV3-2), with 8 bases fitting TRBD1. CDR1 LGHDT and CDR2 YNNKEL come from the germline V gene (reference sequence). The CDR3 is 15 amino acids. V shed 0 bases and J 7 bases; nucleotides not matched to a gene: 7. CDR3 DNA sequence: TGTGCCAGCAGCCAAGATATCCGGACAGGGATTGGCTACACCTTC. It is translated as CASSQDIRTGIGYTF.

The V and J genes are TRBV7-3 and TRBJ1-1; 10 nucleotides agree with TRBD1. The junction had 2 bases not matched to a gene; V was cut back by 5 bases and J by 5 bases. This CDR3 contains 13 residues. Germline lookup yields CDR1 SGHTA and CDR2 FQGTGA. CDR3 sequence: CASSPGQGTEAFF. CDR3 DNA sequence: TGTGCCAGCAGCCCGGGACAGGGGACTGAAGCTTTCTTT.

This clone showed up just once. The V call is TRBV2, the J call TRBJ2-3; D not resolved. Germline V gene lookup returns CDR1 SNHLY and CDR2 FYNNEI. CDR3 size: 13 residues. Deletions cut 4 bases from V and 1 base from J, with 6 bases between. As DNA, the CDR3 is TGTGCCAGCAGTGTACGGGGCACAGATACGCAGTATTTT. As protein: CASSVRGTDTQYF. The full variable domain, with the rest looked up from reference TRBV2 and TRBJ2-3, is EPEVTQTPSHQVTQMGQEVILRCVPISNHLYFYWYRQILGQKVEFLVSFYNNEISEKSEIFDDQFSVERPDGSNFTLKIRSTKLEDSAMYFCASSVRGTDTQYFGPGTRLTVL.

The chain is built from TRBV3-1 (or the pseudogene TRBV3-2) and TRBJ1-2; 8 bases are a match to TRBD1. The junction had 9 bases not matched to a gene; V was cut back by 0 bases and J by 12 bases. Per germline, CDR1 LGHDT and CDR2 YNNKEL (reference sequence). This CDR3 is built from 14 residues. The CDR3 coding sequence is TGTGCCAGCAGCCAAGATGTTGGGACAGGAGGGCACACCTTC. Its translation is CASSQDVGTGGHTF.

In nucleotides, the CDR3 is TGTGCCAGCAGCTTAGTCGGGCAGGGTTATTCACCCCTCCACTTT. Residues: CASSLVGQGYSPLHF. The V and J genes are TRBV7-2 and TRBJ1-6, with D possibly matching TRBD1 (5 bases). V lost 1 base to trimming and J lost 8 bases, with 12 bases between them. Germline CDR1 SGHTA, CDR2 FQGNSA. The CDR3 is 15 amino acids.

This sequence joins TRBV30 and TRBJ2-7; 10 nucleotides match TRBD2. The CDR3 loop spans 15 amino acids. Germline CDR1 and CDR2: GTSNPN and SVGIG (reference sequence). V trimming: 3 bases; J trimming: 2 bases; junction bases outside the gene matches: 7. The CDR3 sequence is CAWRQLAGRPYEQYF. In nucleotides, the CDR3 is TGTGCCTGGAGGCAACTAGCGGGACGACCCTACGAGCAGTACTTC.

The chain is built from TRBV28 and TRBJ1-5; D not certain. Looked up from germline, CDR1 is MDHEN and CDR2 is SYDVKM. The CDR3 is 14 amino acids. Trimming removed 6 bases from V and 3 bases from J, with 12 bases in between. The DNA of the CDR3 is TGTGCCAGCAGCTCCGACAACGTCAATCAGCCCCAGCATTTT. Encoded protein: CASSSDNVNQPQHF.

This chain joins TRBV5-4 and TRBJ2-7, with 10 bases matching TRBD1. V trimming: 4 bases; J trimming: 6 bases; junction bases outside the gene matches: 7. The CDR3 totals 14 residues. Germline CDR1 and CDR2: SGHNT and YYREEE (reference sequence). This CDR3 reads CASSLDRGPGEQYF. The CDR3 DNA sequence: TGTGCCAGCAGCCTTGACAGGGGGCCGGGCGAGCAGTACTTC.

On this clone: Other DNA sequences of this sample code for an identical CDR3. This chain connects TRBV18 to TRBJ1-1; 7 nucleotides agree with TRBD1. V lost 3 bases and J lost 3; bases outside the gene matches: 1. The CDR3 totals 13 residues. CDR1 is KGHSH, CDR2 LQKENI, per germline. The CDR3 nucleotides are TGTGCCAGCTCACCCCAGGGGGACACTGAAGCTTTCTTT. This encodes CASSPQGDTEAFF.

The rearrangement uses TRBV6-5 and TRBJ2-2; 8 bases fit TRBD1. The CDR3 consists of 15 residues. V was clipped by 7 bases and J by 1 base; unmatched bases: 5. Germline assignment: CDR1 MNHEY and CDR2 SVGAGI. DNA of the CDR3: TGTGCCAGCATCCCTGGACAGGGGAACACCGGGGAGCTGTTTTTT. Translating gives CASIPGQGNTGELFF.

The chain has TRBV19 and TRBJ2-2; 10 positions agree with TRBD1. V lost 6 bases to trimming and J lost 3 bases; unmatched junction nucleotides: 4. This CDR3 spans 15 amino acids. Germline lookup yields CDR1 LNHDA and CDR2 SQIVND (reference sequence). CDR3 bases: TGTGCCAGTAGCGGACAGGGGGGCGACACCGGGGAGCTGTTTTTT. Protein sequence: CASSGQGGDTGELFF.

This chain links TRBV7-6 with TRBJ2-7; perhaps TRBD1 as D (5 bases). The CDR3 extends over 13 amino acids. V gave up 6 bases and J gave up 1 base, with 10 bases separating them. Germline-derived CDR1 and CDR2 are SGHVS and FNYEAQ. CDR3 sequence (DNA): TGTGCCAGCAGTCCCGCAGGGTCCTACGAGCAGTACTTC. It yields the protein CASSPAGSYEQYF.

CDR3 region: CASSFMDTQYF. Written as DNA, the CDR3 is TGTGCCAGCAGTTTTATGGATACGCAGTATTTT. V usage is TRBV27 and J usage is TRBJ2-3; no clear D gene. In germline, CDR1 is MNHEY, CDR2 SMNVEV (reference sequence). This CDR3 is 11 amino acids long. Trimming shortened V by 3 bases and J by 6 bases, and 4 bases separated the two germline ends.

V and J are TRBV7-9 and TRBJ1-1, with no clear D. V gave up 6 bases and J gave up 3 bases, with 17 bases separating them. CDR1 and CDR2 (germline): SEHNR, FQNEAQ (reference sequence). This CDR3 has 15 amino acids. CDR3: CASSSGLAGDTEAFF. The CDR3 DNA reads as TGTGCCAGCAGTTCCGGACTCGCCGGGGACACTGAAGCTTTCTTT.

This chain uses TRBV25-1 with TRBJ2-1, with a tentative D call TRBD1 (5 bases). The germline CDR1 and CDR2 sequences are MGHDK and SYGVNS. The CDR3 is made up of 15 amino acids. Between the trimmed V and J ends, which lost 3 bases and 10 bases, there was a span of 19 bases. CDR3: CASSDRDGHHREQFF. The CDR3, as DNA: TGTGCCAGCAGTGATCGAGACGGTCATCACAGGGAGCAGTTCTTC.

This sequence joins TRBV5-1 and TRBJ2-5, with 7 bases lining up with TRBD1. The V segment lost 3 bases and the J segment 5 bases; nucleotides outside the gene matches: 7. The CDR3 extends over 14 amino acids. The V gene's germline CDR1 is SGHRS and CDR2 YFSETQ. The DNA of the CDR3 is TGCGCCAGCAGCTCGCCGACAGGGCGGGAGACCCAGTACTTC. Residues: CASSSPTGRETQYF.

The CDR3 region has the DNA TGCGCCAGCAGCCCCAACTGGGGACAGGGGGGCCAGCCCCAGCATTTT. Its translation is CASSPNWGQGGQPQHF. This sequence joins TRBV4-1 and TRBJ1-5; 11 bases are shared with TRBD1. CDR3 length equals 16 residues. Per germline, CDR1 MGHRA and CDR2 YSYEKL. V shed 4 bases and J 7 bases; nucleotides not matched to a gene: 9.

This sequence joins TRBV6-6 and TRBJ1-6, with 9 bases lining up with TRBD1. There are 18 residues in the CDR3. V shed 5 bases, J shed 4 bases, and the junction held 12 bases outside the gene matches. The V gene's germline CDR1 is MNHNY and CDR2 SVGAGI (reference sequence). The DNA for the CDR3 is TGTGCCAGCAGTCCTGATCCGGGACAGGGACTTTATAATTCACCCCTCCACTTT. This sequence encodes CASSPDPGQGLYNSPLHF.

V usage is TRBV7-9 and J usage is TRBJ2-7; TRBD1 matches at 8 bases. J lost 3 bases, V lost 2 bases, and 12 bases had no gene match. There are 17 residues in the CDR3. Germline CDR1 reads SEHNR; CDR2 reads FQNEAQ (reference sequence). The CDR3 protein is CASSLPRPRQGFYEQYF. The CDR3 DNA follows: TGTGCCAGCAGCTTACCTCGACCGAGACAGGGGTTCTACGAGCAGTACTTC.

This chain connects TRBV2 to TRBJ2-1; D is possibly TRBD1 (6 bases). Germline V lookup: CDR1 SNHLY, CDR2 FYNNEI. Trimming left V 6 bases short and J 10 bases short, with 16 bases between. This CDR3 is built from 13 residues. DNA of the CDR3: TGTGCCAGCAGACCGACAGGCTCTGGCGAGCAGTTCTTC. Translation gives CASRPTGSGEQFF. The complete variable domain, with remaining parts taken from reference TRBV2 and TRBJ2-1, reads EPEVTQTPSHQVTQMGQEVILRCVPISNHLYFYWYRQILGQKVEFLVSFYNNEISEKSEIFDDQFSVERPDGSNFTLKIRSTKLEDSAMYFCASRPTGSGEQFFGPGTRLTVL.

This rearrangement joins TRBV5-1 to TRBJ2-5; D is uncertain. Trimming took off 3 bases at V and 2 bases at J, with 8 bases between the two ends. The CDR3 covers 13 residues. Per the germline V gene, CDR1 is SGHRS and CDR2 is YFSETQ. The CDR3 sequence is CASSSNLQETQYF. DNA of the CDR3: TGCGCCAGCAGCTCCAACTTACAAGAGACCCAGTACTTC.

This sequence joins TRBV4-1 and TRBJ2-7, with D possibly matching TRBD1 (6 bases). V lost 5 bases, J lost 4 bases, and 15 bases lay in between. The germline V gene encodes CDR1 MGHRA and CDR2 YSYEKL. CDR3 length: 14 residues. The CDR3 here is CASSFRDKEYEQYF. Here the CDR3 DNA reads TGCGCCAGCAGCTTCCGGGACAAAGAGTACGAGCAGTACTTC.

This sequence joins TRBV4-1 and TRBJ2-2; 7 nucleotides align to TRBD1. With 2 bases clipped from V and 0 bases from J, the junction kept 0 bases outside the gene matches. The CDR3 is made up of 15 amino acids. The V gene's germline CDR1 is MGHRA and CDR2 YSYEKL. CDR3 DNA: TGCGCCAGCAGCCAACAGGGGGCGAACACCGGGGAGCTGTTTTTT. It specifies CASSQQGANTGELFF.

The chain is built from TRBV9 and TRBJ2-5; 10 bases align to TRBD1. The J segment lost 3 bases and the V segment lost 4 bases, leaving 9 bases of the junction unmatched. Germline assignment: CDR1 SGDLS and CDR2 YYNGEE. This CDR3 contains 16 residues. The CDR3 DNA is TGTGCCAGCAGCCCTTACTCCGGGACAGGGGAAGAGACCCAGTACTTC. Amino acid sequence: CASSPYSGTGEETQYF.